This passage covers 2 T cell receptor beta chains from one sample sequenced in a study of CD8 T cells in Susac syndrome. After extraction with the RNeasy kit, about 0.45 to 1 ug of the RNA was reverse transcribed using random hexamers. TCRdb re-called the immunoSEQ multiplex PCR reads with MiXCR, one entry per CDR3 protein. The sample contains just over 150,000 distinct CDR3 sequences, about 95% of which appear only once. The sequencing sample was made of CD8+ T cells from PBMCs. The origin of the receptors is a human donor with multiple sclerosis.

The chain combines TRBV29-1 with TRBJ2-7, with 7 nucleotides matching TRBD1. V lost 2 bases to trimming and J lost 4 bases; unmatched junction nucleotides: 2. In germline, CDR1 is SQVTM, CDR2 ANQGSEA. The CDR3 loop spans 12 amino acids. Written as DNA, the CDR3 is TGCAGCGTTGAAAAGGGGGCATACGAGCAGTACTTC. This sequence encodes CSVEKGAYEQYF.

The V and J genes are TRBV30 and TRBJ2-3, with unresolved D. Germline-derived CDR1 and CDR2 are GTSNPN and SVGIG (reference sequence). The CDR3 runs 12 residues. V was trimmed by 2 bases and J by 6 bases, leaving 9 bases between them. The CDR3 sequence is CAWSPPPDTQYF. The CDR3 DNA follows: TGTGCCTGGAGTCCTCCTCCGGATACGCAGTATTTT.